A single sample is the source of the 22 T cell receptor beta chains below, sequenced in a study of control samples from healthy donors and cancer patients. TCRdb's copy holds only in-frame clones and misses some; the assay was immunoSEQ multiplex PCR. This table has more than 150,000 clones, roughly 93% appearing once. Sequencing was carried out using blood. These receptors were collected from a man aged 50-59 years in good health.

The rearrangement uses TRBV21-1 and TRBJ2-1. TRBV21-1 is a known pseudogene. This CDR3 has 16 amino acids. In DNA, the CDR3 is TGTGCCAGCAGCAAAGATCCCAGACCTAATCACAATGAGCAGTTCTTC. This encodes CASSKDPRPNHNEQFF.

CDR3 sequence (DNA): TGCGCCAGCAGCTTCATAGCGGGAGAGACCCAGTACTTC. Protein product: CASSFIAGETQYF. The chain joins TRBV5-1 to TRBJ2-5, with 7 bases aligning to TRBD2. V lost 2 bases to trimming and J lost 4 bases; unmatched junction nucleotides: 2. Germline CDR1 and CDR2: SGHRS and YFSETQ. CDR3 length equals 13 residues. The complete variable domain, with remaining parts taken from reference TRBV5-1 and TRBJ2-5, reads KAGVTQTPRYLIKTRGQQVTLSCSPISGHRSVSWYQQTPGQGLQFLFEYFSETQRNKGNFPGRFSGRQFSNSRSEMNVSTLELGDSALYLCASSFIAGETQYFGPGTRLLVL.

The chain joins TRBV5-8 to TRBJ1-1, with D hard to call. CDR3 length: 14 amino acids. Per germline, CDR1 SGHTS and CDR2 YDEGEE. Trimming took 0 bases from V and 1 from J, leaving 7 bases between them. CDR3 protein: CASSLGLKNTEAFF. The CDR3 DNA sequence: TGTGCCAGCAGCTTGGGACTGAAGAACACTGAAGCTTTCTTT.

CDR3 DNA sequence: TGTGCCAGCAGCTTAATCTCGTACAATGAGCAGTTCTTC. Encoded protein: CASSLISYNEQFF. The chain joins TRBV7-9 to TRBJ2-1, with D unclear. Germline values: CDR1 SEHNR, CDR2 FQNEAQ (reference sequence). Deletions cut 2 bases from V and 4 bases from J, with 6 bases between. CDR3 length equals 13 residues.

This clone came up once. The chain has TRBV20-1 and TRBJ2-7; D gene uncertain. Looked up from germline, CDR1 is DFQATT and CDR2 is SNEGSKA (reference sequence). Deletions cut 2 bases from V and 1 base from J, with 3 bases between. CDR3 length equals 11 residues. The CDR3 reads CSARLSYEQYF. The CDR3 DNA follows: TGCAGTGCTAGACTATCCTACGAGCAGTACTTC.

The V and J genes are TRBV10-1 and TRBJ2-1, with D unclear. The germline gives CDR1 WNHNN, CDR2 SYGVQD (reference sequence). Deletions cut 5 bases from V and 8 bases from J, with 19 bases between. The CDR3 is made up of 15 amino acids. The CDR3 here is CASSPVFHRQDEQFF. In DNA form, the CDR3 reads TGCGCCAGCAGTCCGGTTTTCCACCGGCAGGATGAGCAGTTCTTC.

This chain joins TRBV28 and TRBJ1-4; unclear D gene. V lost 4 bases and J lost 3, with 0 bases in between. The length of the CDR3 is 11 residues. Germline assignment: CDR1 MDHEN and CDR2 SYDVKM. The CDR3 protein is CASSSNEKLFF. The CDR3, as DNA: TGTGCCAGCAGTTCTAATGAAAAACTGTTTTTT.

The chain links TRBV10-2 to TRBJ2-1, with 7 bases identical to TRBD2. The J segment lost 3 bases and the V segment lost 0 bases, leaving 5 bases of the junction unmatched. Germline assignment: CDR1 WSHSY and CDR2 SAAADI. CDR3 length equals 16 residues. The CDR3 spells CASSESIGTIYNEQFF. Written as DNA, the CDR3 is TGCGCCAGCAGTGAGTCGATCGGGACTATCTACAATGAGCAGTTCTTC.

This sequence joins TRBV30 and TRBJ1-5; D ambiguous. CDR1 GTSNPN and CDR2 SVGIG come from the germline V gene (reference sequence). V gave up 1 base and J gave up 2 bases, with 9 bases separating them. The CDR3 totals 14 residues. In DNA form, the CDR3 reads TGTGCCTGGAGTGCCTCCGGGGGCAATCAGCCCCAGCATTTT. Protein: CAWSASGGNQPQHF. The entire variable domain, with the rest obtained from reference TRBV30 and TRBJ1-5, is as follows: SQTIHQWPATLVQPVGSPLSLECTVEGTSNPNLYWYRQAAGRGLQLLFYSVGIGQISSEVPQNLSASRPQDRQFILSSKKLLLSDSGFYLCAWSASGGNQPQHFGDGTRLSIL.

The gene calls are TRBV14 and TRBJ2-1; possibly TRBD2 for D (6 bases). The CDR3 is made up of 14 amino acids. The V gene lost 2 bases and the J gene lost 7 bases, with 12 bases spanning the gap. Germline V gene sequence: CDR1 SGHDN, CDR2 FVKESK. DNA for the CDR3: TGTGCCAGCAGCCAATGGGAAGGGAGGAATGAGCAGTTCTTC. It translates to CASSQWEGRNEQFF.

The rearrangement links TRBV18 to TRBJ2-4; D perhaps matches TRBD1 (5 bases). The CDR3 is made up of 15 amino acids. Germline assignment: CDR1 KGHSH and CDR2 LQKENI. V was cut by 1 base and J by 1 base, with 8 bases left in between. The CDR3 is CASSPQGLAKNIQYF. CDR3 nucleotide sequence: TGTGCCAGCTCACCACAGGGGCTGGCCAAAAACATTCAGTACTTC.

This sequence joins TRBV6-5 and TRBJ2-5; 7 bases fit TRBD1. The CDR3 spans 14 residues. The germline CDR1 and CDR2 sequences are MNHEY and SVGAGI. V lost 6 bases and J lost 1; bases outside the gene matches: 5. In DNA form, the CDR3 reads TGTGCCAGCAGGCCTAGACAGGGCCAAGAGACCCAGTACTTC. This codes for CASRPRQGQETQYF.

The chain combines TRBV27 with TRBJ1-6, with D possibly matching TRBD1 (6 bases). This CDR3 contains 15 residues. CDR1 is MNHEY, CDR2 SMNVEV, per germline (reference sequence). Trimming cost V 6 bases and J 2 bases, with 11 bases left between them. The CDR3 region is CASRLTGPYNSPLHF. CDR3 nucleotide sequence: TGTGCCAGCAGATTAACAGGGCCCTATAATTCACCCCTCCACTTT.

The chain combines TRBV5-6 with TRBJ2-7, with 10 bases that match TRBD2. Looked up from germline, CDR1 is SGHDT and CDR2 is YYEEEE. The CDR3 totals 16 residues. The ends lost 0 bases at V and 0 bases at J; junction bases unmatched: 3. The CDR3 nucleotides read TGTGCCAGCAGCTTGGCTTGGACTAGCGGCTCCTACGAGCAGTACTTC. This encodes CASSLAWTSGSYEQYF.

The CDR3 DNA sequence: TGTGCCAGCAGTTCCCCCGGGAGCGATCAGCCCCAGCATTTT. It is translated as CASSSPGSDQPQHF. J is TRBJ1-5 and V is TRBV28; unclear D gene. Trimming took off 4 bases at V and 5 bases at J, with 12 bases between the two ends. The CDR3 spans 14 residues. Germline V gene lookup returns CDR1 MDHEN and CDR2 SYDVKM.

The chain links TRBV7-2 to TRBJ1-6, with D unresolved. V was cut by 1 base and J by 6 bases, with 16 bases left in between. Looked up from germline, CDR1 is SGHTA and CDR2 is FQGNSA. The CDR3 runs 17 residues. This CDR3 is CASSLGPRPPFNSPLHF. The CDR3 DNA reads as TGTGCCAGCAGCTTAGGTCCTCGGCCCCCCTTTAATTCACCCCTCCACTTT.

Only one count was recorded for this clone. Other nucleotide sequences in the sample specify the same CDR3. V and J are TRBV6-5 and TRBJ1-4, with a weak D call TRBD1 (6 bases). The CDR3 contains 13 residues. Germline-derived CDR1 and CDR2 are MNHEY and SVGAGI. V lost 5 bases to trimming and J lost 2 bases, with 6 bases between them. The CDR3 nucleotides are TGTGCCAGCAGTAGGGGGACTAATGAAAAACTGTTTTTT. Residues: CASSRGTNEKLFF.

The CDR3 loop reads CASSLLGAGEKLFF. CDR3 in DNA: TGTGCCAGCAGTTTACTGGGGGCAGGAGAAAAACTGTTTTTT. This sequence joins TRBV27 and TRBJ1-4; possible D gene TRBD1, 6 bases. The CDR3 length is 14 residues. CDR1 MNHEY and CDR2 SMNVEV come from the germline V gene (reference sequence). Trimming removed 2 bases from V and 8 bases from J, with 12 bases in between.

The CDR3: CASSPEGITDTQYF. For the CDR3, the DNA is TGTGCCAGCTCACCAGAGGGCATCACAGATACGCAGTATTTT. V usage is TRBV18 and J usage is TRBJ2-3; possible D gene TRBD2, 5 bases. The V end lost 2 bases, the J end lost 2 bases, and 8 bases lay between the germline ends. The V gene's germline CDR1 is KGHSH and CDR2 LQKENI. The CDR3 is made up of 14 amino acids.

The gene calls are TRBV6-1 and TRBJ1-2; 10 nucleotides line up with TRBD1. The CDR3 covers 14 residues. The germline V gene encodes CDR1 MNHNS and CDR2 SASEGT. V lost 5 bases and J lost 3; bases outside the gene matches: 3. The CDR3 sequence is CASSSTGGDYGYTF. DNA of the CDR3: TGTGCCAGCAGTTCGACAGGGGGCGACTATGGCTACACCTTC.

The V call is TRBV9, the J call TRBJ2-7; TRBD1 matches at 9 bases. Germline trimming cut 4 bases from V and 2 bases from J; bases unmatched to any gene: 4. The CDR3 length is 14 residues. Germline V gene lookup returns CDR1 SGDLS and CDR2 YYNGEE. The CDR3 reads CASSLGQGPYEQYF. The CDR3 DNA is TGTGCCAGCAGCTTGGGACAGGGACCCTACGAGCAGTACTTC.

This clone was seen just once. Other DNA sequences in the same sample also yield this CDR3. J is TRBJ1-1 and V is TRBV6-1; perhaps TRBD1 as D (5 bases). This CDR3 has 14 residues. The ends were cut back, 0 bases at V and 5 bases at J, with 10 bases in the middle. The germline CDR1 and CDR2 sequences are MNHNS and SASEGT. The CDR3 region has the DNA TGTGCCAGCAGTGAAGCGGGTCCAGGGACTGAAGCTTTCTTT. It specifies CASSEAGPGTEAFF.